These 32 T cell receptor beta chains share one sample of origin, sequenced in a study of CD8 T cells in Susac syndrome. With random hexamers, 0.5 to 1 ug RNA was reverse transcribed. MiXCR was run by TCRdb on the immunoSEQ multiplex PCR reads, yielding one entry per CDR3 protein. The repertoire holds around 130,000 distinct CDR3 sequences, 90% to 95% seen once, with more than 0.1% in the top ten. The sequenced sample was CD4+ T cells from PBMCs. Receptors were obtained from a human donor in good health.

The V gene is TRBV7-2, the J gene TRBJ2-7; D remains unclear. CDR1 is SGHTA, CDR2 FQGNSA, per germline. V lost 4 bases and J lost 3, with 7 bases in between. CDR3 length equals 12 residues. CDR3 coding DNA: TGTGCCAGCAGCTCCCAATACTACGAGCAGTACTTC. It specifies CASSSQYYEQYF.

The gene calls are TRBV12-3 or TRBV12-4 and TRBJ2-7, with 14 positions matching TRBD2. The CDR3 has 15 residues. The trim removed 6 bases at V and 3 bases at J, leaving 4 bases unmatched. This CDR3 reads CASRGGTSGSYEQYF. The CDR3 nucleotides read TGTGCCAGCAGGGGGGGGACTAGCGGGAGCTACGAGCAGTACTTC.

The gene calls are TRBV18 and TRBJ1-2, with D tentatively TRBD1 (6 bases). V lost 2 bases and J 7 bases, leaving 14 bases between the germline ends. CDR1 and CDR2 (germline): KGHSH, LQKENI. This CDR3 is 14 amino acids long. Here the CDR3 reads CASSPYQQGSGYTF. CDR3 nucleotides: TGTGCCAGCTCACCATATCAACAGGGCTCTGGCTACACCTTC.

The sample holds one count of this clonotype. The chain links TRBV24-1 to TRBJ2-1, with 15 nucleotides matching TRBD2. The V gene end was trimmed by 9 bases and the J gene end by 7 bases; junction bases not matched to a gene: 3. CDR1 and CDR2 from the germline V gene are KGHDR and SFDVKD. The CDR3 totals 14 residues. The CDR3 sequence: CATSGTSGRNEQFF. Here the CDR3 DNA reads TGTGCCACCTCCGGGACTAGCGGGAGGAATGAGCAGTTCTTC.

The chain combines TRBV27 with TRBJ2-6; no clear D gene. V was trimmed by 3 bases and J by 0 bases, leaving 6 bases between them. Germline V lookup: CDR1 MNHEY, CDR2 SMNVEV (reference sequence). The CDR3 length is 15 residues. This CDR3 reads CASSFWGSGANVLTF. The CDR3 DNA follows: TGTGCCAGCAGTTTTTGGGGCTCTGGGGCCAACGTCCTGACTTTC.

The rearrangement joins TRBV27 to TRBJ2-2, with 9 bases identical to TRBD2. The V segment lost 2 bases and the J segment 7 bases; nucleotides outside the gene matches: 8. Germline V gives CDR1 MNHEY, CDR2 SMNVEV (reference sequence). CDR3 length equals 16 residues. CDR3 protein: CASSLEAGGPGGELFF. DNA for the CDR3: TGTGCCAGCAGTTTAGAGGCGGGAGGGCCCGGCGGGGAGCTGTTTTTT.

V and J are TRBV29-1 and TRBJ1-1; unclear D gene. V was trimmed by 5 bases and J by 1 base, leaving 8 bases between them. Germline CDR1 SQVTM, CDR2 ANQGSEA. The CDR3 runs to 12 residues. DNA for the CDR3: TGCAGCGTTATGGAAACGAACACTGAAGCTTTCTTT. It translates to CSVMETNTEAFF.

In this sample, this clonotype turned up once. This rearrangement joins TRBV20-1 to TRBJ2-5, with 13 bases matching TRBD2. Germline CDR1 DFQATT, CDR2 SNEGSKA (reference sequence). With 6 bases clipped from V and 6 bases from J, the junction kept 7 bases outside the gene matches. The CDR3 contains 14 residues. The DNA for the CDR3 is TGCAGTGCCCTGAGGACTAGCGGGAGCAAGACCCAGTACTTC. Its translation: CSALRTSGSKTQYF.

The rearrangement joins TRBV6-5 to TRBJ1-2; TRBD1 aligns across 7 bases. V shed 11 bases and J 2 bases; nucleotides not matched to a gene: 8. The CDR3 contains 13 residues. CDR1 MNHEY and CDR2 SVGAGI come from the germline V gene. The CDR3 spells CAVRGRGNYGYTF. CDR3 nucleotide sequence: TGTGCCGTTCGTGGCAGGGGGAACTATGGCTACACCTTC.

The CDR3 DNA reads as TGCAGTGCTAGGGAACAGGGGAATCAGCCCCAGCATTTT. Protein sequence: CSAREQGNQPQHF. J is TRBJ1-5 and V is TRBV20-1; 7 positions agree with TRBD1. V lost 3 bases and J lost 4; bases outside the gene matches: 3. CDR3 length equals 13 residues. Per germline, CDR1 DFQATT and CDR2 SNEGSKA (reference sequence).

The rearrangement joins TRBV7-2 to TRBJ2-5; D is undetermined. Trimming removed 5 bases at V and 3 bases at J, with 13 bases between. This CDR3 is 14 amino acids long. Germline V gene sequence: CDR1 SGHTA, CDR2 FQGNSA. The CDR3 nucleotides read TGTGCCAGCAGCCCACAGAACCTTAAAGAGACCCAGTACTTC. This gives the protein CASSPQNLKETQYF.

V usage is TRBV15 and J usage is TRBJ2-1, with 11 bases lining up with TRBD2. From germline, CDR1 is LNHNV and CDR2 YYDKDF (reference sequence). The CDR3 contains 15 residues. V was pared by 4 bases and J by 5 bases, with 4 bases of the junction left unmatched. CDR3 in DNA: TGTGCCACCAGCACCTCGGGACTAGCGGACAATGAGCAGTTCTTC. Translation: CATSTSGLADNEQFF.

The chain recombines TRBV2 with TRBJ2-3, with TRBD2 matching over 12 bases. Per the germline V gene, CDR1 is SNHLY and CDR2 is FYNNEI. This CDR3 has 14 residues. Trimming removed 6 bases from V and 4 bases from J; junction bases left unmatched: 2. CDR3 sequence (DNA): TGTGCCAGCAGCCGACTAGCGGGAGCAGATACGCAGTATTTT. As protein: CASSRLAGADTQYF.

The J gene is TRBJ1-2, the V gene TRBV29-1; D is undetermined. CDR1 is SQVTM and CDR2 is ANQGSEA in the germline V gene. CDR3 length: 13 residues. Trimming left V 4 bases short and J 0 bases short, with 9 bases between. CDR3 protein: CSVARIANYGYTF. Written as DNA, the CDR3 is TGCAGCGTTGCCCGTATAGCTAACTATGGCTACACCTTC.

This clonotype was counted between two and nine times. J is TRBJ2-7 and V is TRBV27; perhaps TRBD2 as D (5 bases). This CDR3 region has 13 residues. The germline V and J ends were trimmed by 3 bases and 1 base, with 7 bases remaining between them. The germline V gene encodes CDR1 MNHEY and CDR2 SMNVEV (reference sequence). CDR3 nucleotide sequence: TGTGCCAGCAGTTTTTTAGCGTCCTACGAGCAGTACTTC. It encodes CASSFLASYEQYF.

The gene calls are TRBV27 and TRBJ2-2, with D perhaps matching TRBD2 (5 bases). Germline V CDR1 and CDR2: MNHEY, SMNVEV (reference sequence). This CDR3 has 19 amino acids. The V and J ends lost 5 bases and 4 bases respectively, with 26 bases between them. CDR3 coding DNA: TGTGCCAGCAGTCCCATTCCCCCACACGTTGTGGGGAGCACCGGGGAGCTGTTTTTT. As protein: CASSPIPPHVVGSTGELFF.

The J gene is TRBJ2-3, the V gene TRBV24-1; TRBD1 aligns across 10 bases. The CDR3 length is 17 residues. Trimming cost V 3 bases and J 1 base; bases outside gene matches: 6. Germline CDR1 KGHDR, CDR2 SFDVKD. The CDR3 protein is CATSDPRTGGGTDTQYF. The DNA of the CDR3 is TGTGCCACCAGTGATCCTCGGACAGGGGGAGGCACAGATACGCAGTATTTT.

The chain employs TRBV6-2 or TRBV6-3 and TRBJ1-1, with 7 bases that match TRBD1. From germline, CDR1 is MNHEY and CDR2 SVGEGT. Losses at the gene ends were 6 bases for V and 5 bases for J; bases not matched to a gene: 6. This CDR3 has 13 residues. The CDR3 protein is CASRGQGGTEAFF. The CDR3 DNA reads TGTGCCAGCAGAGGTCAGGGGGGAACTGAAGCTTTCTTT.

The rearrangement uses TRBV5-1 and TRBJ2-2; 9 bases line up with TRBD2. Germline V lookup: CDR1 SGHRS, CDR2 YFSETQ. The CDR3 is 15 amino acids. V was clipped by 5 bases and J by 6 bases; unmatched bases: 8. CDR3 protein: CASRRGVAGAGELFF. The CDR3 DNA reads TGCGCCAGCAGGCGCGGGGTAGCGGGAGCCGGGGAGCTGTTTTTT.

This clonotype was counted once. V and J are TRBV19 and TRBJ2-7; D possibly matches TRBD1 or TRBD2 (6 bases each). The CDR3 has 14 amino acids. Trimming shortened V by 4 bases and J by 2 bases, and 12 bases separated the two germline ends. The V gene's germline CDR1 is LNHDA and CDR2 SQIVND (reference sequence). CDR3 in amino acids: CASSTQGGTYEQYF. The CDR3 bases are TGTGCCAGTAGTACCCAAGGGGGGACCTACGAGCAGTACTTC.

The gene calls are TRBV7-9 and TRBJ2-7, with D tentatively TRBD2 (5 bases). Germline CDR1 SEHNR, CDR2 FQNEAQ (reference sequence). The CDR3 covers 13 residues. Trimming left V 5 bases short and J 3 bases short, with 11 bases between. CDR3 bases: TGTGCCAGCAGCGGCACTCGGGGCTACGAGCAGTACTTC. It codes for CASSGTRGYEQYF.

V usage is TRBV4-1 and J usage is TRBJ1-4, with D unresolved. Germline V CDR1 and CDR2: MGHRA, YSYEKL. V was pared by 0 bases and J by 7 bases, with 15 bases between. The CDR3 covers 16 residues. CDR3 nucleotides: TGCGCCAGCAGCCAAGATCCAACATCGCGAGGTGAAAAACTGTTTTTT. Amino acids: CASSQDPTSRGEKLFF.

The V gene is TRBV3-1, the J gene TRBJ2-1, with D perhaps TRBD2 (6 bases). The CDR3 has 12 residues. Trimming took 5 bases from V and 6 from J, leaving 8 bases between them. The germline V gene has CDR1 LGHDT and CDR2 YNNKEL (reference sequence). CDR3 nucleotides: TGTGCCAGCAGCGGGGACTCCAATGAGCAGTTCTTC. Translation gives CASSGDSNEQFF.

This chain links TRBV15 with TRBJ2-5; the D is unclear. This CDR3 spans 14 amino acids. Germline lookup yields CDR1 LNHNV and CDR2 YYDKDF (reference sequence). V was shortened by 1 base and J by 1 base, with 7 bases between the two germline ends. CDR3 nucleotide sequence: TGTGCCACCAGCAGAGGACATGCCCAAGAGACCCAGTACTTC. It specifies CATSRGHAQETQYF.

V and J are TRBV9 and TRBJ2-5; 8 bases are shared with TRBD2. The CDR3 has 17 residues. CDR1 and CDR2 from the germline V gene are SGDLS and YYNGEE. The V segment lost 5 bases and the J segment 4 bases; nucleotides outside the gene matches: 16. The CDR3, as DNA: TGTGCCAGCAGGGTGAGCGGGGGCCTCGACGACCCAGAGACCCAGTACTTC. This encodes CASRVSGGLDDPETQYF.

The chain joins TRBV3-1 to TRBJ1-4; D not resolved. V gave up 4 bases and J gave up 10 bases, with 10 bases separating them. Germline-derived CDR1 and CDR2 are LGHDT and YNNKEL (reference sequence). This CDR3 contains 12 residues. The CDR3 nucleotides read TGTGCCAGCAGCCGACCGGTGGGAAAACTGTTTTTT. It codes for CASSRPVGKLFF.

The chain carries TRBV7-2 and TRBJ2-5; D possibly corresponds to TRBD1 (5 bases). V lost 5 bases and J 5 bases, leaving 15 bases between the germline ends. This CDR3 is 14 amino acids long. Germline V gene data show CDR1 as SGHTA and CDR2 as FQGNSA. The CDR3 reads CASSSQGPLETQYF. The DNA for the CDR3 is TGTGCCAGCAGCAGTCAGGGCCCGCTGGAGACCCAGTACTTC.

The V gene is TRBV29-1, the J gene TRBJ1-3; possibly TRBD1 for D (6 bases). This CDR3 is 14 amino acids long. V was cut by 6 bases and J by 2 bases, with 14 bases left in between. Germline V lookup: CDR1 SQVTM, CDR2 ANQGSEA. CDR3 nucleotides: TGCAGCGTCGCCTCAGGGGTGACTGGAAACACCATATATTTT. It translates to CSVASGVTGNTIYF.

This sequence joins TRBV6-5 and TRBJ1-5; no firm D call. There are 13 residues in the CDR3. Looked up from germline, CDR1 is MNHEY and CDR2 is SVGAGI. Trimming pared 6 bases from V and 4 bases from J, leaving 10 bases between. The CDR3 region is CASSPSGNQPQHF. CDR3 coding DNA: TGTGCCAGCAGCCCAAGTGGAAATCAGCCCCAGCATTTT.

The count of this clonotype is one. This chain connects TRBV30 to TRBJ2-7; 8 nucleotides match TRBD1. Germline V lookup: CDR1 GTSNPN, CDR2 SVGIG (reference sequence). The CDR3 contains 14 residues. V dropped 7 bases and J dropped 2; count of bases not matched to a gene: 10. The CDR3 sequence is CASRTGPGPYEQYF. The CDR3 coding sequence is TGTGCCTCTCGGACAGGGCCTGGGCCCTACGAGCAGTACTTC.

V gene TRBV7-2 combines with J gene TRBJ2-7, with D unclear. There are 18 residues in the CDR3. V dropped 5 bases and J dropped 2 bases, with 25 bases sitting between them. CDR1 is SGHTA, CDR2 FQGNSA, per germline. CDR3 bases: TGTGCCAGCAGCATTACTTCCATCAGCGCGACGGAAGCCTACGAGCAGTACTTC. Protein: CASSITSISATEAYEQYF.

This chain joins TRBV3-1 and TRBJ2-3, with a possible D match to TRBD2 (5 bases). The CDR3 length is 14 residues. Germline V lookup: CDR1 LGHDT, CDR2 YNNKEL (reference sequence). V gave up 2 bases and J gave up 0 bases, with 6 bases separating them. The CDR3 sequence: CASSQRTSTDTQYF. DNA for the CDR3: TGTGCCAGCAGCCAACGGACTAGCACAGATACGCAGTATTTT.